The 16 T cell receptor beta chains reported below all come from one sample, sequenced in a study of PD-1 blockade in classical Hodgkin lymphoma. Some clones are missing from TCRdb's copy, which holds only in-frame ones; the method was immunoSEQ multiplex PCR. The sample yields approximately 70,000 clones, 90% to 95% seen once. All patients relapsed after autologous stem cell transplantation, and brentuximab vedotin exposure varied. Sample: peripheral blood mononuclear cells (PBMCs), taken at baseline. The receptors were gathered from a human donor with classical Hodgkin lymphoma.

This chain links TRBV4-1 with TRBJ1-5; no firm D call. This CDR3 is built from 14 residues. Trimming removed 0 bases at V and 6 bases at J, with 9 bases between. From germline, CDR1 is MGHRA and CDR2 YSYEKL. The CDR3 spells CASSQEGLGQPQHF. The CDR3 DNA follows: TGCGCCAGCAGCCAAGAGGGTCTGGGTCAGCCCCAGCATTTT.

The CDR3 nucleotides are TGTGCCAGCAGCTTTCCCCTACTAGCGCTAAACTCCTACGAGCAGTACTTC. It translates to CASSFPLLALNSYEQYF. This chain joins TRBV7-2 and TRBJ2-7, with TRBD2 matching 7 bases. Trimming at V came to 3 bases and at J to 0 bases, leaving 11 bases not matched to a gene. This CDR3 is 17 amino acids long. Germline V gene data show CDR1 as SGHTA and CDR2 as FQGNSA.

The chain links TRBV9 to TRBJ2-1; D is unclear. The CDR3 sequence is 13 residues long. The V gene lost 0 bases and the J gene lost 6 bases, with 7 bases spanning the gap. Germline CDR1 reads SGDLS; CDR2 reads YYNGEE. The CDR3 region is CASSVETANEQFF. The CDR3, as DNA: TGTGCCAGCAGCGTAGAAACCGCCAATGAGCAGTTCTTC.

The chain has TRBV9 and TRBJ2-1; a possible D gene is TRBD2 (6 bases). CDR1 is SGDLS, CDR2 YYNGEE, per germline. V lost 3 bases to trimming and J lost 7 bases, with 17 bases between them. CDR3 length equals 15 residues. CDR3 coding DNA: TGTGCCAGCAGCGCCGGGACCTCCCGGGGGAATGAGCAGTTCTTC. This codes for CASSAGTSRGNEQFF.

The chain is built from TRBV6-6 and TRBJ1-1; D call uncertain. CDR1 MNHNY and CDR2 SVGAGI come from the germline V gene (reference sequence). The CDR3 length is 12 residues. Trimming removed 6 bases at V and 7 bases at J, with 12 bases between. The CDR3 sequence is CASSPDPGEAFF. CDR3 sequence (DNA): TGTGCCAGCAGCCCCGATCCGGGTGAAGCTTTCTTT.

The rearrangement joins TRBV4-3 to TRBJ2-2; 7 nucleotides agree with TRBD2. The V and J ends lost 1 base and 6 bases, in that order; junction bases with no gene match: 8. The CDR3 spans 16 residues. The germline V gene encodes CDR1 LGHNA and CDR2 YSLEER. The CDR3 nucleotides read TGCGCCAGCAGCCAAGTGGGTGGGAGGGGTTCCGGGGAGCTGTTTTTT. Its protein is CASSQVGGRGSGELFF.

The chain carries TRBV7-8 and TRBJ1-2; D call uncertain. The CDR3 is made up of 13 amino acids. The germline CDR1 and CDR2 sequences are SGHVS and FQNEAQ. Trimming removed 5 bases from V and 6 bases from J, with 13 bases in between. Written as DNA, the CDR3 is TGTGCCAGCAGCCGATCGGACGTAGATGGCTACACCTTC. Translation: CASSRSDVDGYTF.

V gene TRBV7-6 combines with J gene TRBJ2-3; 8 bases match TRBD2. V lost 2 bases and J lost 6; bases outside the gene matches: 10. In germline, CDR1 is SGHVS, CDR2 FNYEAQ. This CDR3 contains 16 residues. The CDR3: CASSLMLSGGVDTQYF. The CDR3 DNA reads TGTGCCAGCAGCTTAATGCTGAGCGGGGGTGTGGATACGCAGTATTTT.

CDR3 bases: TGTGCCAGCAAGGGGACAGGATGGAACGGCTACACCTTC. Amino acids: CASKGTGWNGYTF. J is TRBJ1-2 and V is TRBV27, with TRBD1 matching over 8 bases. The V gene's germline CDR1 is MNHEY and CDR2 SMNVEV (reference sequence). This CDR3 has 13 amino acids. Trimming took 7 bases from V and 8 from J; bases not matched to a gene: 9.

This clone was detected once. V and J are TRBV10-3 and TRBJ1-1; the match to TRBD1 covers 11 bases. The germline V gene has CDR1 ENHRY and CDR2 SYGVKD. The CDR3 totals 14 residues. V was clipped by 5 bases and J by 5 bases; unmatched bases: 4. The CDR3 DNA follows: TGTGCCATCAGTCCGGGACAGGGGGGAACTGAAGCTTTCTTT. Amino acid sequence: CAISPGQGGTEAFF.

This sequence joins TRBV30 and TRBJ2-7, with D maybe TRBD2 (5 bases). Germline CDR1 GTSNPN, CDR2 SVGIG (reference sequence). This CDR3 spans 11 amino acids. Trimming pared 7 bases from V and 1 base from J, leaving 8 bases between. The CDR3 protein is CALDLSYEQYF. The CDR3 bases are TGTGCCTTGGACTTATCCTACGAGCAGTACTTC.

The CDR3 DNA is TGTGCCAGCAGCGTAGCCCTGACCGGGACTAGCGGGAGGGCCAATGAGCAGTTCTTC. Translating it yields CASSVALTGTSGRANEQFF. V usage is TRBV9 and J usage is TRBJ2-1, with 16 bases lining up with TRBD2. V shed 0 bases, J shed 6 bases, and the junction held 9 bases outside the gene matches. This CDR3 has 19 residues. Germline values: CDR1 SGDLS, CDR2 YYNGEE.

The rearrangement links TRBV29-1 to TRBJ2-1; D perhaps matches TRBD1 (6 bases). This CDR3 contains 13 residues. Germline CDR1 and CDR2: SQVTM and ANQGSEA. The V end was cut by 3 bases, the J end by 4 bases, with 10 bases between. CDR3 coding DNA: TGCAGCGTTGATAAACAGGGATACAATGAGCAGTTCTTC. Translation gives CSVDKQGYNEQFF.

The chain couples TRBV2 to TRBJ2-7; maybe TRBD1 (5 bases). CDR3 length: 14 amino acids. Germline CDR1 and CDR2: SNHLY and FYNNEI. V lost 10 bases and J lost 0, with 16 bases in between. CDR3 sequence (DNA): TGTGCCACCTCAGCACAGGTGAGCTCCTACGAGCAGTACTTC. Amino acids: CATSAQVSSYEQYF. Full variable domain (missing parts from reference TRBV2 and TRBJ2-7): EPEVTQTPSHQVTQMGQEVILRCVPISNHLYFYWYRQILGQKVEFLVSFYNNEISEKSEIFDDQFSVERPDGSNFTLKIRSTKLEDSAMYFCATSAQVSSYEQYFGPGTRLTVT.

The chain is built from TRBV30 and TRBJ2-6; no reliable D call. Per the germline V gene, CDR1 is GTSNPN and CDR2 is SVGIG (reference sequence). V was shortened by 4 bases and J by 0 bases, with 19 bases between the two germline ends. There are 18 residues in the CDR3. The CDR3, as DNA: TGTGCCTGGACGAGTCAAAGGACGGCTAACTCTGGGGCCAACGTCCTGACTTTC. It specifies CAWTSQRTANSGANVLTF.

CDR3 nucleotides: TGTGCCAGCAGCTTGGATCGGGACAGGGCGAACAATGAGCAGTTCTTC. This codes for CASSLDRDRANNEQFF. V gene TRBV5-8 combines with J gene TRBJ2-1; TRBD1 agrees at 9 bases. CDR1 is SGHTS and CDR2 is YDEGEE in the germline V gene. V shed 0 bases and J 5 bases; nucleotides not matched to a gene: 6. This CDR3 is 16 amino acids long.